These 25 T cell receptor beta chains were sequenced from one sample in a study of blood T cell repertoires in COVID-19. Profiling relied on immunoSEQ multiplex PCR, and the TCRdb table lists in-frame clones only, not all of them. The table has approximately 170,000 clones, more than 75% seen once. Source material: peripheral blood. These receptor sequences come from a man aged 65 to 85 with acute or convalescent COVID-19.

The count of this clone is one. The genes are TRBV5-4 and TRBJ2-7; D is perhaps TRBD2 (6 bases). There are 15 residues in the CDR3. CDR1 is SGHNT and CDR2 is YYREEE in the germline V gene (reference sequence). V gave up 4 bases and J gave up 2 bases, with 16 bases separating them. The CDR3 loop is CASSAAGTAPYEQYF. DNA of the CDR3: TGTGCCAGCAGCGCAGCCGGGACTGCCCCCTACGAGCAGTACTTC.

The chain couples TRBV11-2 to TRBJ1-5, with D hard to call. The V end lost 5 bases, the J end lost 5 bases, and 10 bases lay between the germline ends. This CDR3 comprises 13 residues. Germline CDR1 and CDR2: SGHAT and FQNNGV. CDR3 amino acids: CASSVSGDQPQHF. CDR3 sequence (DNA): TGTGCCAGCAGCGTCTCCGGGGATCAGCCCCAGCATTTT.

The chain recombines TRBV28 with TRBJ1-2; the D is unclear. The CDR3 runs to 13 residues. The germline CDR1 and CDR2 sequences are MDHEN and SYDVKM. V dropped 4 bases and J dropped 8 bases, with 14 bases sitting between them. CDR3 residues: CASSSPELGGYTF. In nucleotides, the CDR3 is TGTGCCAGCAGTTCCCCTGAATTGGGCGGCTACACCTTC.

The J gene is TRBJ2-5, the V gene TRBV6-5, with TRBD2 matching 14 bases. Germline loops: CDR1 MNHEY, CDR2 SVGAGI. V lost 2 bases and J lost 5; bases outside the gene matches: 4. The CDR3 is 16 residues long. In DNA form, the CDR3 reads TGTGCCAGCAGTTACCAGGGACTAGCGGGAGAGGAGACCCAGTACTTC. It specifies CASSYQGLAGEETQYF.

The chain carries TRBV27 and TRBJ2-3; a possible D gene is TRBD2 (6 bases). Trimming pared 6 bases from V and 1 base from J, leaving 17 bases between. The CDR3 loop spans 16 amino acids. Looked up from germline, CDR1 is MNHEY and CDR2 is SMNVEV (reference sequence). The CDR3: CASSRWTGEGTDTQYF. The CDR3 nucleotides are TGTGCCAGCAGCCGTTGGACGGGAGAAGGCACAGATACGCAGTATTTT.

V usage is TRBV9 and J usage is TRBJ1-1; 8 positions match TRBD1. Trimming cost V 3 bases and J 6 bases; bases outside gene matches: 7. Germline CDR1 reads SGDLS; CDR2 reads YYNGEE. The CDR3 runs to 14 residues. The CDR3 bases are TGTGCCAGCAGCGCAGTGACAGGGGCGCCTGAAGCTTTCTTT. Amino acids: CASSAVTGAPEAFF.

The chain carries TRBV5-4 and TRBJ2-7; unclear D gene. This CDR3 has 11 amino acids. Germline V gives CDR1 SGHNT, CDR2 YYREEE (reference sequence). V was cut by 4 bases and J by 10 bases, with 12 bases left in between. CDR3 amino acids: CASSLRGEQYF. DNA of the CDR3: TGTGCCAGCAGCCTTAGAGGAGAACAGTACTTC.

The V gene is TRBV20-1, the J gene TRBJ2-3, with TRBD2 as a possible D gene (6 bases). Germline assignment: CDR1 DFQATT and CDR2 SNEGSKA (reference sequence). The CDR3 contains 8 residues. The chain's CDR3 is CRAGPQYF. The CDR3 DNA sequence: TGCAGAGCGGGTCCGCAGTATTTT.

V usage is TRBV4-3 and J usage is TRBJ1-5; D might be TRBD1 (6 bases). V lost 0 bases and J lost 3, with 18 bases in between. The CDR3 contains 18 residues. CDR1 is LGHNA and CDR2 is YSLEER in the germline V gene. CDR3 bases: TGCGCCAGCAGCCAAGATTCAGGGGCCGGGGAGATCAATCAGCCCCAGCATTTT. It specifies CASSQDSGAGEINQPQHF.

The CDR3 sequence: CASSLQAQGNTIYF. The DNA of the CDR3 is TGTGCCAGCAGCTTGCAGGCGCAGGGAAACACCATATATTTT. The rearrangement uses TRBV7-2 and TRBJ1-3; D not resolved. V gave up 3 bases and J gave up 4 bases, with 10 bases separating them. The germline CDR1 and CDR2 sequences are SGHTA and FQGNSA. The length of the CDR3 is 14 residues.

This chain joins TRBV6-6 and TRBJ1-5; D is unclear. The V and J ends lost 5 bases and 1 base respectively, with 9 bases between them. This CDR3 comprises 14 residues. CDR1 is MNHNY and CDR2 is SVGAGI in the germline V gene (reference sequence). The CDR3 loop reads CASSPGWSNQPQHF. The CDR3 bases are TGTGCCAGCAGTCCTGGCTGGAGCAATCAGCCCCAGCATTTT.

This chain links TRBV25-1 with TRBJ1-5, with 9 bases matching TRBD1. V shed 4 bases and J 3 bases; nucleotides not matched to a gene: 7. Germline V CDR1 and CDR2: MGHDK, SYGVNS. This CDR3 has 16 residues. The DNA for the CDR3 is TGTGCCAGCAGTGCCGGGACAGGGCTGTTCAATCAGCCCCAGCATTTT. As protein: CASSAGTGLFNQPQHF.

The chain carries TRBV7-8 and TRBJ2-5; TRBD2 agrees at 13 bases. Germline assignment: CDR1 SGHVS and CDR2 FQNEAQ. Trimming removed 5 bases from V and 1 base from J; junction bases left unmatched: 10. The CDR3 loop spans 18 amino acids. In nucleotides, the CDR3 is TGTGCCAGCAGCCGAGGACTAGCGGGGGCCTGGGGCCAAGAGACCCAGTACTTC. Its translation: CASSRGLAGAWGQETQYF. Full variable domain (remainder filled in from reference TRBV7-8 and TRBJ2-5): GAGVSQSPRYKVAKRGQDVALRCDPISGHVSLFWYQQALGQGPEFLTYFQNEAQLDKSGLPSDRFFAERPEGSVSTLKIQRTQQEDSAVYLCASSRGLAGAWGQETQYFGPGTRLLVL.

The rearrangement joins TRBV4-3 to TRBJ1-6, with D tentatively TRBD1 (6 bases). The V and J ends lost 0 bases and 10 bases respectively, with 13 bases between them. The germline V gene has CDR1 LGHNA and CDR2 YSLEER. CDR3 length: 15 amino acids. CDR3 nucleotides: TGCGCCAGCAGCCAAGACCCACAGGGAAACTCACCCCTCCACTTT. This sequence encodes CASSQDPQGNSPLHF.

As to this clone: Distinct nucleotide sequences in the sample also encode this CDR3. The J gene is TRBJ2-3, the V gene TRBV15, with D possibly being TRBD1 (6 bases). The CDR3 covers 14 residues. V was clipped by 1 base and J by 1 base, with 6 bases between them. Germline V gene data show CDR1 as LNHNV and CDR2 as YYDKDF (reference sequence). As DNA, the CDR3 is TGTGCCACCAGCAGAGGACAGGGCACAGATACGCAGTATTTT. It codes for CATSRGQGTDTQYF.

V gene TRBV4-2 combines with J gene TRBJ2-4; D possibly corresponds to TRBD1 (6 bases). V lost 3 bases and J 5 bases, leaving 11 bases between the germline ends. Germline lookup yields CDR1 LGHNA and CDR2 YNFKEQ. The length of the CDR3 is 14 residues. The CDR3 DNA reads as TGTGCCAGCAGCCACAAGCCAGGGGAAAACATTCAGTACTTC. It codes for CASSHKPGENIQYF.

This clone was seen a handful of times. The gene calls are TRBV9 and TRBJ1-3; D may be TRBD1 (5 bases). The CDR3 spans 13 residues. Germline V gives CDR1 SGDLS, CDR2 YYNGEE. Trimming left V 10 bases short and J 0 bases short, with 11 bases between. The CDR3: CAVGGSSGNTIYF. The CDR3 nucleotides are TGTGCCGTCGGGGGGAGCTCTGGAAACACCATATATTTT.

The chain links TRBV7-9 to TRBJ1-2; TRBD1 is a possible D gene (6 bases). V lost 5 bases and J 3 bases, leaving 16 bases between the germline ends. Germline values: CDR1 SEHNR, CDR2 FQNEAQ (reference sequence). The CDR3 consists of 15 residues. The CDR3 loop reads CASSTNRVVDYGYTF. The CDR3 region has the DNA TGTGCCAGCAGCACGAACAGGGTGGTGGACTATGGCTACACCTTC.

The chain combines TRBV28 with TRBJ2-7; D perhaps matches TRBD1 (5 bases). CDR1 and CDR2 from the germline V gene are MDHEN and SYDVKM. Trimming shortened V by 8 bases and J by 6 bases, and 14 bases separated the two germline ends. The CDR3 is made up of 12 amino acids. CDR3 protein: CASDARDAEQYF. The DNA for the CDR3 is TGTGCCAGCGACGCCAGGGATGCCGAGCAGTACTTC.

J is TRBJ1-5 and V is TRBV12-3 or TRBV12-4; D gene uncertain. The CDR3 length is 13 residues. The V end lost 6 bases, the J end lost 7 bases, and 13 bases lay between the germline ends. CDR3 nucleotide sequence: TGTGCCAGCAGCCTTCGGGAAGACCAGCCCCAGCATTTT. It yields the protein CASSLREDQPQHF.

The chain couples TRBV27 to TRBJ2-3, with 10 bases fitting TRBD2. The CDR3 spans 17 residues. Germline loops: CDR1 MNHEY, CDR2 SMNVEV (reference sequence). Unmatched junction bases numbered 5, after V lost 2 bases and J lost 0 bases. The CDR3 sequence: CASSLRSGLASTDTQYF. The CDR3 nucleotides are TGTGCCAGCAGTTTAAGGTCGGGACTAGCGAGCACAGATACGCAGTATTTT.

This clone was seen once. The V call is TRBV27, the J call TRBJ2-1; 8 bases fit TRBD2. J lost 4 bases, V lost 2 bases, and 10 bases had no gene match. CDR3 length equals 17 residues. Germline V gene sequence: CDR1 MNHEY, CDR2 SMNVEV (reference sequence). This CDR3 reads CASSLLAGGRIYNEQFF. CDR3 nucleotide sequence: TGTGCCAGCAGTTTACTTGCGGGAGGACGTATTTACAATGAGCAGTTCTTC.

The gene calls are TRBV9 and TRBJ2-5; 9 bases line up with TRBD2. The V gene end was trimmed by 0 bases and the J gene end by 1 base; junction bases not matched to a gene: 4. Germline-derived CDR1 and CDR2 are SGDLS and YYNGEE. The CDR3 totals 16 residues. CDR3 region: CASSVGNSGGQETQYF. As DNA, the CDR3 is TGTGCCAGCAGCGTAGGTAATAGCGGGGGCCAAGAGACCCAGTACTTC.

This chain joins TRBV5-1 and TRBJ2-3, with TRBD2 as a possible D gene (6 bases). This CDR3 spans 15 amino acids. Trimming took 0 bases from V and 2 from J, leaving 10 bases between them. Germline CDR1 reads SGHRS; CDR2 reads YFSETQ. In nucleotides, the CDR3 is TGCGCCAGCAGCTTGGGGTCGGGGGACACAGATACGCAGTATTTT. This codes for CASSLGSGDTDTQYF.

Written as DNA, the CDR3 is TGCGCCAGCAGCCCTGGACTAGCGGGGTTAGAGACCCAGTACTTC. Translating gives CASSPGLAGLETQYF. The rearrangement joins TRBV4-3 to TRBJ2-5, with 12 bases that match TRBD2. This CDR3 region has 15 residues. Germline loops: CDR1 LGHNA, CDR2 YSLEER. V lost 4 bases to trimming and J lost 4 bases; unmatched junction nucleotides: 4.